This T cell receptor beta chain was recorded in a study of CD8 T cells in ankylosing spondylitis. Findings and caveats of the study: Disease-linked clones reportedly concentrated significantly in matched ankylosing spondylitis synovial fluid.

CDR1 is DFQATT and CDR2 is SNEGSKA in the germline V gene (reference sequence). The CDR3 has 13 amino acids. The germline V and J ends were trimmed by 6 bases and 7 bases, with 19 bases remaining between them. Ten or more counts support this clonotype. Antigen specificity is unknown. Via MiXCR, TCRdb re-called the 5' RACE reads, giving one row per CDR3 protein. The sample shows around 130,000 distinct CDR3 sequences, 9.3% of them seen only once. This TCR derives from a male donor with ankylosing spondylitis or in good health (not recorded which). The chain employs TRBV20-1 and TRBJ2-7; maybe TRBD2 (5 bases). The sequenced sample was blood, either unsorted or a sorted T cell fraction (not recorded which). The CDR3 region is CSAYPMGVEEQYF. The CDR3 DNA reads TGCAGTGCATACCCGATGGGAGTCGAGGAGCAGTACTTC.